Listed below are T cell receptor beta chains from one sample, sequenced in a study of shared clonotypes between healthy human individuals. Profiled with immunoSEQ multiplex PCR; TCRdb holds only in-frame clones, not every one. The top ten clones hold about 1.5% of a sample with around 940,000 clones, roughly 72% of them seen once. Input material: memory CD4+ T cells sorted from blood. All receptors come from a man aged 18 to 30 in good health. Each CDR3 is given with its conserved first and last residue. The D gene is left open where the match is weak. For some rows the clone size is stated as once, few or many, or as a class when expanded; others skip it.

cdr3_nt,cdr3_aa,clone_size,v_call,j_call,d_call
TGTGCCAGTAGTAGAGGACTAGCGGGAGTTGCCTACAATGAGCAGTTCTTC,CASSRGLAGVAYNEQFF,NA,TRBV19,TRBJ2-1,TRBD2
TGTGCCAGCAGCGCAGGGACTAGCGGGGTCTACGAGCAGTACTTC,CASSAGTSGVYEQYF,NA,TRBV5-5,TRBJ2-7,TRBD2
TGTGCCAGCAGCCCTGTCGGACAGCTGACCTACGAGCAGTACTTC,CASSPVGQLTYEQYF,NA,TRBV7-9,TRBJ2-7,NA
TGTGCCAGTAGTATCGGAGGGGTCCAAGAGACCCAGTACTTC,CASSIGGVQETQYF,NA,TRBV19,TRBJ2-5,NA
TGTGCCAGCAGCAAAGGACGGACACCGACCTACGAGCAGTACTTC,CASSKGRTPTYEQYF,once,TRBV21-1,TRBJ2-7,NA
TGTGCCAGCAGTCACCGACAGGGGCGACAGCCCCAGCATTTT,CASSHRQGRQPQHF,NA,TRBV28,TRBJ1-5,TRBD1
TGTGCCTGGAGTGCCGACGGGACAGCTAACTATGGCTACACCTTC,CAWSADGTANYGYTF,once,TRBV30,TRBJ1-2,TRBD1
TGTGCCAGCAGTGATTACAGGGGGGCTTTCTTT,CASSDYRGAFF,NA,TRBV2,TRBJ1-1,TRBD1
TGTGCCAGCAGCCAGACTAGCGGGAGTTCAAATACGCAGTATTTT,CASSQTSGSSNTQYF,NA,TRBV14,TRBJ2-3,TRBD2
TGCAGTGCTAGTGCTGGGACCGGGACAACTTTT,CSASAGTGTTF,NA,TRBV20-1,TRBJ1-1,NA
TGCGCCAGCAGCGGGGGAATTGGGAGCAATCAGCCCCAGCATTTT,CASSGGIGSNQPQHF,NA,TRBV4-1,TRBJ1-5,NA
TGTGCCAGCAGCCGGACAGGGAACAATTCACCCCTCCACTTT,CASSRTGNNSPLHF,few,TRBV6-6,TRBJ1-6,TRBD1
TGTGCCAGCAGCTTAAAGGTGGGGACAGGGCTCTACAATGAGCAGTTCTTC,CASSLKVGTGLYNEQFF,NA,TRBV7-3,TRBJ2-1,TRBD1
TGTGCCTGGACCGACGGACAGGGACCTTTCAATCAGCCCCAGCATTTT,CAWTDGQGPFNQPQHF,NA,TRBV30,TRBJ1-5,TRBD1
TGTGCCAGCAGTTTAAGAGGAAATGGCTACACCTTC,CASSLRGNGYTF,NA,TRBV27,TRBJ1-2,NA
TGTGCCAGCAGTTCCCCACCCGAGACAGGGGGCAAAAACATTCAGTACTTC,CASSSPPETGGKNIQYF,NA,TRBV27,TRBJ2-4,TRBD1
TGCGCCAGCAGAGGAGAGCCAAACTATGGCTACACCTTC,CASRGEPNYGYTF,NA,TRBV5-1,TRBJ1-2,NA
TGTGCCTGGAGTGTTAATAGGGGCTACACCTTC,CAWSVNRGYTF,NA,TRBV30,TRBJ1-2,NA
TGTGCCATCAGTGAGACAGGGGGGAATAATTCACCCCTCCACTTT,CAISETGGNNSPLHF,NA,TRBV10-3,TRBJ1-6,TRBD1
TGCGCCAGCAGCGGACCGACAGGAACAAATTCACCCCTCCACTTT,CASSGPTGTNSPLHF,NA,TRBV5-1,TRBJ1-6,NA
TGCGCCAGCAGCTTGATGTCTAGCGATGTTTTCAGTGAGCAGTTCTTC,CASSLMSSDVFSEQFF,NA,TRBV5-1,TRBJ2-1,NA
TGTGCCAGCAGCTTAGGAGGACCCACCGAGCAGTACTTC,CASSLGGPTEQYF,NA,TRBV7-2,TRBJ2-7,NA
TGTGCCAGCACCACAGGACAGTACAATCAGCCCCAGCATTTT,CASTTGQYNQPQHF,NA,TRBV7-2,TRBJ1-5,NA
TGTGCCAGCAGCCAAGAGACCGAGGGGGGGGCGCGCGGCTACACCTTC,CASSQETEGGARGYTF,few,TRBV4-2,TRBJ1-2,NA
TGTGCCACCAGCAGAGACACGACTAGCGGGTCCCAAGAGACCCAGTACTTC,CATSRDTTSGSQETQYF,NA,TRBV15,TRBJ2-5,TRBD2
TGTGCCAGCAGCCAAGGATTGGACAAGATTTACGAGCAGTACTTC,CASSQGLDKIYEQYF,NA,TRBV4-2,TRBJ2-7,NA
TGCGCCAGCAGCTTGGTCGGGGGCGTCTCCTACAATGAGCAGTTCTTC,CASSLVGGVSYNEQFF,NA,TRBV5-1,TRBJ2-1,NA
TGCAGCGTTCGTGAACTAGCGGGATGGGAGACCCAGTACTTC,CSVRELAGWETQYF,NA,TRBV29-1,TRBJ2-5,TRBD2
TGTGCCAGAAGCTTGTCGGGTAAGGCTGGAAACACCATATATTTT,CARSLSGKAGNTIYF,NA,TRBV5-3,TRBJ1-3,NA
TGTGCCAGCAGCTTGAAGAGTAACACCGGGGAGCTGTTTTTT,CASSLKSNTGELFF,NA,TRBV5-4,TRBJ2-2,NA
TGTGCCAGCAGCGTAGGGGGCGCAAGCCGCTCTGAGCAGTACTTC,CASSVGGASRSEQYF,NA,TRBV5-4,TRBJ2-7,TRBD1
TGTGCCAGCAGCGCCCAATCTACAGGGTCCTACGAGCAGTACTTC,CASSAQSTGSYEQYF,NA,TRBV9,TRBJ2-7,NA
TGTGCCAGCAGTTACGGAGGTCTCGGCACCGGGGAGCTGTTTTTT,CASSYGGLGTGELFF,NA,TRBV6-5,TRBJ2-2,NA
TGTGCCAGCTCACCACCTAGCGGGGGTGTATCCAATGAGCAGTTCTTC,CASSPPSGGVSNEQFF,NA,TRBV18,TRBJ2-1,TRBD2
TGTGCCAGTGAGAGGCTAGCGAACACCGGGGAGCTGTTTTTT,CASERLANTGELFF,NA,TRBV9,TRBJ2-2,NA
TGTGCCAGCAGGGCGACAGGGGGAAACACCATATATTTT,CASRATGGNTIYF,once,TRBV25-1,TRBJ1-3,TRBD1
TGTGCCAGCAGTGAAAGAGCGGGGAAAATCACAGATACGCAGTATTTT,CASSERAGKITDTQYF,once,TRBV2,TRBJ2-3,TRBD2
TGTGCCAGCCAAAATAGGGCGACCGGGGAGCTGTTTTTT,CASQNRATGELFF,NA,TRBV2,TRBJ2-2,NA
TGTGCCAGCAGTGGGCCTGACAGGGTTGACACTGAAGCTTTCTTT,CASSGPDRVDTEAFF,NA,TRBV28,TRBJ1-1,TRBD1
TGTGCCATCACCGATTACACCGGGGAGCTGTTTTTT,CAITDYTGELFF,NA,TRBV10-3,TRBJ2-2,NA
TGTGCCAGCAGCTCCCGAGGACAGCGCACAGATACGCAGTATTTT,CASSSRGQRTDTQYF,NA,TRBV7-2,TRBJ2-3,NA
TGTGCCGGTGAGCGGGAGGGTCGCACAGATACGCAGTATTTT,CAGEREGRTDTQYF,NA,TRBV30,TRBJ2-3,TRBD2
TGCGCCAGCAGCCTTGACAGGGGGCAGTTCTTC,CASSLDRGQFF,NA,TRBV5-1,TRBJ2-1,TRBD1
TGTGCCAGCAGCTTAACTAGCGGGAGGGCAGGTGAGCAGTTCTTC,CASSLTSGRAGEQFF,NA,TRBV5-4,TRBJ2-1,TRBD2
TGCAGCGTTGAAGGCAGGGTGGGCTACACCTTC,CSVEGRVGYTF,once,TRBV29-1,TRBJ1-2,NA
TGCGCCAGCCGATCATGGACGGTGAACACTGAAGCTTTCTTT,CASRSWTVNTEAFF,NA,TRBV5-1,TRBJ1-1,NA
TGTGCCAGCAGGGAACCGCCGGGGGACACTGAAGCTTTCTTT,CASREPPGDTEAFF,NA,TRBV6-5,TRBJ1-1,NA
TGTGCTAGCAGCCGTAACCGAGGACAAGAGACCCAGTACTTC,CASSRNRGQETQYF,NA,TRBV7-7,TRBJ2-5,NA
TGTGCCAGCAGTTTAGGAGGGCGAAATACGCAGTATTTT,CASSLGGRNTQYF,NA,TRBV28,TRBJ2-3,NA
TGTGCCAGTAGTAGCATCAAGAACACTGAAGCTTTCTTT,CASSSIKNTEAFF,NA,TRBV19,TRBJ1-1,NA
TGTGCCAGCAGTGACCGACAGTATAATTCACCCCTCCACTTT,CASSDRQYNSPLHF,NA,TRBV6-1,TRBJ1-6,NA
TGTGCCAGCTCACCGGGACGTAACACTGAAGCTTTCTTT,CASSPGRNTEAFF,once,TRBV18,TRBJ1-1,NA
TGTGCCACCAGCCCGCGGCCAATCGAAAAACTGTTTTTT,CATSPRPIEKLFF,NA,TRBV15,TRBJ1-4,NA
TGTGCCAGCAGCACCTCACGGAACACTGAAGCTTTCTTT,CASSTSRNTEAFF,few,TRBV6-5,TRBJ1-1,NA
TGTGCCAGCAGCTTGTTGGAACAGGACTACAATGAGCAGTTCTTC,CASSLLEQDYNEQFF,NA,TRBV5-6,TRBJ2-1,NA